This T cell receptor beta chain was recorded in a study of control samples from healthy donors and cancer patients (dated by TCRdb to 2018 to 2020). Comments on this clone: Which antigen it targets is not known. It has no much larger one-base neighbor in the sample; base qualities were not kept.

The library came from the immunoSEQ multiplex PCR assay. TCRdb stores this immuneACCESS table with in-frame sequences only. Part of the clones is absent; in the studies checked, under half of the shortfall reflects unresolved V genes, and no reason is known for the rest. This sample gives approximately 100,000 clones in total; roughly 92% of them show up just once. The top ten clones comprise 3% of the sample. The TCR comes from a human donor in good health. The donor label of this sample is uncertain. Sequencing was performed on blood.

The DNA is TGCGCCAGCAGCCGAGACGGTACTCTTGGAAACACCATATATTTT. The encoded protein is CASSRDGTLGNTIYF. This receptor chain uses TRBV5-1 and TRBJ1-3, with the D gene call left open. The CDR3 holds 15 amino acids from the cysteine to the phenylalanine. Only CDR3 DNA is held: 45 bases, read in frame from base 1. V lost 4 bases and J lost 3 bases; the stretch between them is 14 bases long. The germline V gene provides CDR1 SGHRS and CDR2 YFSETQ.